The source of this T cell receptor beta chain is a study of blood T cell repertoires in COVID-19. Background on the study: In each case, the material was cDNA or gDNA derived from T cells, B-cell-depleted T cells, or PBMCs.

This CDR3 has 14 amino acids. Trimming took 5 bases from V and 1 from J, leaving 11 bases between them. Germline CDR1 reads ENHRY; CDR2 reads SYGVKD. Source study methods: The authors estimated nucleated cell counts from reference gene primer amplification. Sequencing used immunoSEQ multiplex PCR; TCRdb keeps in-frame clones, though not all of them. The V and J calls and clone size are taken from that table; D and trimming were inferred from the DNA. This sample has around 250,000 clones; over 80% occur once, and the top ten carry roughly 1.4%. The TCR comes from a woman aged 40-49 years who had recovered from COVID-19. The sequenced material came from peripheral blood. The chain joins TRBV10-3 to TRBJ1-1, with D possibly being TRBD1 (5 bases). The CDR3 loop reads CAISPGLPNTEAFF. Here the CDR3 DNA reads TGTGCCATCAGTCCAGGGCTTCCGAACACTGAAGCTTTCTTT.